This T cell receptor (beta chain) was profiled in a study of post-analysis software for immune sequencing data. Whole-study context: In terms of disease course, relapsing-remitting, secondary progressive and progressive-relapsing multiple sclerosis were included. Study-level findings and limits: TRBV5-6, TRBV5-1 and TRBV20-1 belonged to a set of about 5 TRBV segments that were more frequent in patients than controls. Controls' normalized Chao1 diversity significantly exceeded that of multiple sclerosis patients.

This clonotype was recorded at least ten times. Its matching antigen is unknown. From germline, CDR1 is MGHRA and CDR2 YSYEKL. V was cut by 1 base and J by 4 bases, with 10 bases left in between. This CDR3 comprises 14 residues. Unique-molecular-identifier-tagged TCR beta cDNA libraries were used. TCRdb fed the PCR reads into MiXCR, producing one record per CDR3 protein. The sample has some 690,000 distinct CDR3 sequences, 25% to 30% seen once. The chain has TRBV4-1 and TRBJ1-2; a weak D match, TRBD1 (5 bases). The clonotype comes from a girl aged 10-17 years with multiple sclerosis. The sample comprised blood. In DNA form, the CDR3 reads TGCGCCAGCAGCCAAGGGGGCGGAGTCTATGGCTACACCTTC. It encodes CASSQGGGVYGYTF.